The source of this T cell receptor (beta chain) is a study of technical replicates of blood from a few donors. Sequencing used immunoSEQ multiplex PCR; TCRdb keeps in-frame clones, though not all of them. The repertoire has under 90,000 clones, 80% to 95% of them found once; the top ten carry 0.2% to 0.3%. Germline loops: CDR1 MNHEY, CDR2 SMNVEV (reference sequence). Germline trimming cut 3 bases from V and 1 base from J; bases unmatched to any gene: 4. CDR3 length: 16 amino acids. The origin of this receptor is a human donor in good health. V usage is TRBV27 and J usage is TRBJ1-5; the match to TRBD1 covers 9 bases. Specimen: T cells isolated from PBMCs. The CDR3 DNA sequence: TGTGCCAGCAGTTTCCTTGGGACAGGGAGCAATCAGCCCCAGCATTTT. It translates to CASSFLGTGSNQPQHF.